This TCR beta chain stems from a study of blood T cells in healthy people across ages. Findings and limits, study-wide: Researchers said unsorted PBMCs prevented a conclusive naive versus antigen-experienced comparison.

This clonotype was recorded a few times. Its target is unknown. PCR was performed a second time for roughly 7 to 12 cycles using a sample-barcoded 5' primer and a J-beta primer mix. TCRdb re-derived calls from the 5' RACE reads in MiXCR, one entry per CDR3 protein. The sample includes about 800,000 distinct CDR3 sequences, around 25% of them seen just once. Germline V gene sequence: CDR1 LGHNA, CDR2 YSLEER. This CDR3 contains 17 residues. Trimming cost V 2 bases and J 5 bases, with 20 bases left between them. Extractions gave at least 6 micrograms of total RNA per sample. In addition, the sample was reused for a study of T cells of mothers and their children. That work states: Once extracted, all RNA went into cDNA synthesis at approximately 1.5 ug per 15 ul.

The sample was blood. The receptor was derived from a boy younger than 18 in good health. This rearrangement joins TRBV4-3 to TRBJ2-3; D might be TRBD2 (5 bases). CDR3 sequence reads: CASSQSGFRDGRDTQYF. The CDR3 DNA reads as TGCGCCAGCAGCCAAAGCGGCTTCCGGGATGGTAGAGATACGCAGTATTTT.